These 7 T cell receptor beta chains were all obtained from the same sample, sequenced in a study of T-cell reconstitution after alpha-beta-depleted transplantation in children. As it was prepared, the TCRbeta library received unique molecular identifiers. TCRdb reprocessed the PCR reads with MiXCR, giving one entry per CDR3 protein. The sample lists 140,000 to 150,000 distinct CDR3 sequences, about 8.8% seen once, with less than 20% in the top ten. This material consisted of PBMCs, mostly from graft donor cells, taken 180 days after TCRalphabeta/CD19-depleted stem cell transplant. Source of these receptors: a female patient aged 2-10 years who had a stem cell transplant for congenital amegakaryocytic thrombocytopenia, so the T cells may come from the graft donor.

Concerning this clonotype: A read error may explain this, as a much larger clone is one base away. The CDR3 DNA reads TGCGCCAGCAGCCAAGTATCGGGGGGGGCTCTCTCTCGAAACACCATATATTTT. Translation gives CASSQVSGGALSRNTIYF. This chain joins TRBV5-1 and TRBJ1-3, with TRBD1 as a possible D gene (6 bases). This CDR3 spans 18 amino acids. CDR1 is SGHRS and CDR2 is YFSETQ in the germline V gene.

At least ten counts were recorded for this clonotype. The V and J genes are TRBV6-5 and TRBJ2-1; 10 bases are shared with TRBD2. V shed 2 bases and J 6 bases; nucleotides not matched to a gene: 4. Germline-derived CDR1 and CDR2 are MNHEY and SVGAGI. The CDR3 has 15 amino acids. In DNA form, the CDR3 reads TGTGCCAGCAGTTACGGACTAGCGGTCGCCAATGAGCAGTTCTTC. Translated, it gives CASSYGLAVANEQFF.

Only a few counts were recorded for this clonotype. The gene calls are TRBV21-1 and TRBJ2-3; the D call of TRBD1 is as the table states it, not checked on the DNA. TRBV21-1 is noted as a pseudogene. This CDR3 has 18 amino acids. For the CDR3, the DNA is TGTGCCAGCAGCAAAGGTCGTCTACGGCGCGGGGCCGCAGATACGCAGTATTTT. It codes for CASSKGRLRRGAADTQYF.

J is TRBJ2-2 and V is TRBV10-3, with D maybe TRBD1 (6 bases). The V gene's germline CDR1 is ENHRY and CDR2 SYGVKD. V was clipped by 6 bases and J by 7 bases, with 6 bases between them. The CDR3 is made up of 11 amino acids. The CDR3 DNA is TGTGCCATCAGCAGGGGCGGGGAGCTGTTTTTT. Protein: CAISRGGELFF.

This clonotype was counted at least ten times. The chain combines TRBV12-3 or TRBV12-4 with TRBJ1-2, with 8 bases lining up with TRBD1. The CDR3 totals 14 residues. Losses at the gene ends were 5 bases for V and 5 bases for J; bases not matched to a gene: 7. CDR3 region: CASSPGQGIYGYTF. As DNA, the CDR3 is TGTGCCAGCAGTCCCGGACAGGGAATATATGGCTACACCTTC.

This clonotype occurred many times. In DNA form, the CDR3 reads TGTGCCAGCAGCCAACAGATTAGCACAGATACGCAGTATTTT. The encoded protein is CASSQQISTDTQYF. The gene calls are TRBV11-2 and TRBJ2-3; D gene ambiguous. V lost 5 bases and J lost 0, with 9 bases in between. The germline V gene has CDR1 SGHAT and CDR2 FQNNGV. CDR3 length: 14 amino acids.

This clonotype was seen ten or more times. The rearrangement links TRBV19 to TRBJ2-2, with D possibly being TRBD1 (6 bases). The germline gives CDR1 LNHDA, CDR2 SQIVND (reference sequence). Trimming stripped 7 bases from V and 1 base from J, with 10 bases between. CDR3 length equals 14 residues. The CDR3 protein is CASTTDRNTGELFF. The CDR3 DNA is TGTGCCAGTACCACGGACAGGAACACCGGGGAGCTGTTTTTT.